This paragraph reports one T cell receptor (beta chain). The data belong to a study of patients and donors after allogeneic stem cell transplantation. TCRdb called the RT-PCR reads again in MiXCR, with one record for every CDR3 protein. Found here are 900,000 to 1,000,000 distinct CDR3 sequences, approximately 18% of them singletons; the top ten hold 6%. V lost 4 bases and J lost 4, with 14 bases in between. The CDR3 is made up of 16 amino acids. The chain uses TRBV12-3 or TRBV12-4 and TRBJ2-6; D possibly corresponds to TRBD2 (5 bases). The sequencing input was blood, either unsorted or a sorted T cell fraction (not recorded which). The receptor was isolated from a human donor who was either an allogeneic HSCT recipient or a stem cell or donor lymphocyte infusion donor (not recorded which). It is not recorded whose cells these are; they may come from a transplant donor. The CDR3 loop is CASSSTWESGANVLTF. CDR3 nucleotides: TGTGCCAGCAGTTCCACGTGGGAGAGCGGGGCCAACGTCCTGACTTTC.